This is a list of T cell receptor beta chains from one sample in a study of T cell repertoires in cytomegalovirus infection. TCRdb re-called the reads with MiXCR, one entry per CDR3 protein. The repertoire consists of some 800,000 distinct CDR3 sequences, with roughly 29% occurring once and the leading ten covering less than 15%. Their specific antigens are unknown. Material: cultured CD8+ T cells from PBMCs, obtained from culture after CMV antigen stimulation. These receptors were obtained from a human donor in good health (CMV status not recorded). Some clones in this sample may be carry-over from other donors' samples. Both conserved end residues are part of each CDR3.

j_call: TRBJ1-2; v_call: TRBV7-9; cdr3_aa: CASSSGTGFVSDGYTF
j_call: TRBJ2-5; v_call: TRBV4-1; cdr3_aa: CASSQEGGGRGETQYF
j_call: TRBJ1-2; v_call: TRBV27; cdr3_aa: CASSLTVGQGTLYGYTF
j_call: TRBJ2-7; v_call: TRBV7-2; cdr3_aa: CANSLRRGVSYEQYF
j_call: TRBJ2-1; v_call: TRBV28; cdr3_aa: CASSPGLAGHNEQFF
j_call: TRBJ2-1; v_call: TRBV28; cdr3_aa: CASTSFRQLPYNEQFF
j_call: TRBJ2-1; v_call: TRBV7-2; cdr3_aa: CASSLAAHLGQFF
j_call: TRBJ2-3; v_call: TRBV4-3; cdr3_aa: CASSPGQGAGTDTQYF
j_call: TRBJ1-1; v_call: TRBV7-9; cdr3_aa: CASSATQADEAFF
j_call: TRBJ1-5; v_call: TRBV7-9; cdr3_aa: CASSENNQPQHF
j_call: TRBJ1-2; v_call: TRBV27; cdr3_aa: CASSLSYSGNGLRGYTF